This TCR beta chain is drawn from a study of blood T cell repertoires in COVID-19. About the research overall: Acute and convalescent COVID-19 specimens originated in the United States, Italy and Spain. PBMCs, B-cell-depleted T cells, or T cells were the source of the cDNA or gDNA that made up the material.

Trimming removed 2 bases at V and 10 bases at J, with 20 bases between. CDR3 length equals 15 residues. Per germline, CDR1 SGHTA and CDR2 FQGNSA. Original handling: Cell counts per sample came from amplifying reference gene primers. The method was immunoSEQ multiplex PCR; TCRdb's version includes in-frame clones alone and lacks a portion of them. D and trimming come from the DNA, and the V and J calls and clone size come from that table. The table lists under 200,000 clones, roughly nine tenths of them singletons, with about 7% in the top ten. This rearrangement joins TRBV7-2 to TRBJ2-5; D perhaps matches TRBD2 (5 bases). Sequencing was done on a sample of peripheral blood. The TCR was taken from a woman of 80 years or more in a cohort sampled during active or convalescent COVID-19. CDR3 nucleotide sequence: TGTGCCAGCAGCTTAAATGGTGCCCGAGACGGGGTCCAGTACTTC. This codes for CASSLNGARDGVQYF.